The next 21 T cell receptor beta chains were all read from a single sample in a study of T cell clonotyping in hematopoietic cell transplantation. Method: immunoSEQ multiplex PCR; TCRdb's copy keeps in-frame clones and lacks some. The sample contains about 16,000 clones, approximately 83% of which appear only once. Sequenced sample: peripheral blood mononuclear cells. These receptors originate from a woman in her forties in good health. Some clones in this sample may be carry-over from other donors' samples.

This clone occurred once. The rearrangement joins TRBV28 to TRBJ2-5; 8 bases line up with TRBD2. V was clipped by 3 bases and J by 5 bases; unmatched bases: 8. The CDR3 loop spans 15 amino acids. Germline values: CDR1 MDHEN, CDR2 SYDVKM. This chain's CDR3 is CASSFGSSGSETQYF. Written as DNA, the CDR3 is TGTGCCAGCAGTTTTGGTTCGAGCGGGAGCGAGACCCAGTACTTC.

This chain uses TRBV5-8 with TRBJ1-3; D not certain. Germline CDR1 SGHTS, CDR2 YDEGEE. The CDR3 sequence is 12 residues long. V lost 5 bases to trimming and J lost 1 base, with 4 bases between them. CDR3 DNA: TGTGCCAGCAGTGCGTCTGGAAACACCATATATTTT. This translates into CASSASGNTIYF.

The chain employs TRBV9 and TRBJ2-2; tentatively, D is TRBD1 or TRBD2 (5 bases each). The CDR3 totals 14 residues. CDR1 is SGDLS and CDR2 is YYNGEE in the germline V gene. V dropped 0 bases and J dropped 7 bases, with 10 bases sitting between them. CDR3 sequence (DNA): TGTGCCAGCAGCGTAGGGTGGGGGATCGGGGAGCTGTTTTTT. This codes for CASSVGWGIGELFF.

The chain links TRBV2 to TRBJ1-2; possible D gene TRBD1, 6 bases. CDR3 length: 14 residues. With 1 base removed from V and 5 bases from J, the gap between germline ends came to 11 bases. Looked up from germline, CDR1 is SNHLY and CDR2 is FYNNEI. The CDR3 coding sequence is TGTGCCAGCAGTGAAGGGACAGTCCTTTATGGCTACACCTTC. This codes for CASSEGTVLYGYTF.

V usage is TRBV6-5 and J usage is TRBJ1-5; TRBD1 is a possible D gene (5 bases). Trimming left V 0 bases short and J 5 bases short, with 5 bases between. Germline V gives CDR1 MNHEY, CDR2 SVGAGI. The CDR3 spans 13 residues. The CDR3 region is CASSYSGDQPQHF. The CDR3 coding sequence is TGTGCCAGCAGTTACTCAGGGGATCAGCCCCAGCATTTT.

J is TRBJ1-5 and V is TRBV30, with 10 nucleotides matching TRBD1. The CDR3 sequence is 13 residues long. Germline CDR1 reads GTSNPN; CDR2 reads SVGIG (reference sequence). In nucleotides, the CDR3 is TGTGCTTGTTCCGGGACAGGGGCCCAGCCCCAGCATTTT. Its translation is CACSGTGAQPQHF.

The chain is built from TRBV23-1 and TRBJ2-5; 9 bases map to TRBD1. TRBV23-1 is assigned to the ORF class and has an uncertain function. V dropped 1 base and J dropped 3; count of bases not matched to a gene: 9. The CDR3 is 17 residues long. The CDR3 protein is CASSQFGLGQGKETQYF. The CDR3 DNA is TGCGCCAGCAGTCAATTTGGCTTAGGACAGGGGAAAGAGACCCAGTACTTC.

This chain connects TRBV9 to TRBJ2-1; TRBD2 aligns across 14 bases. The CDR3 consists of 17 residues. V dropped 0 bases and J dropped 10; count of bases not matched to a gene: 9. CDR1 is SGDLS and CDR2 is YYNGEE in the germline V gene. The CDR3 nucleotides are TGTGCCAGCAGCGTAGCAGGGGGACTAGCGGGAGTATTAGAGCAGTTCTTC. Protein sequence: CASSVAGGLAGVLEQFF. Filled out from reference TRBV9 and TRBJ2-1, the complete variable domain reads DSGVTQTPKHLITATGQRVTLRCSPRSGDLSVYWYQQSLDQGLQFLIQYYNGEERAKGNILERFSAQQFPDLHSELNLSSLELGDSALYFCASSVAGGLAGVLEQFFGPGTRLTVL.

In this sample, this clone turned up once. This rearrangement joins TRBV10-3 to TRBJ2-5; D not resolved. This CDR3 spans 12 amino acids. Trimming removed 2 bases at V and 5 bases at J, with 6 bases between. Germline CDR1 is ENHRY and CDR2 is SYGVKD. In DNA form, the CDR3 reads TGTGCCATCAGTGAGACGAGGGAGACCCAGTACTTC. It yields the protein CAISETRETQYF.

This chain connects TRBV28 to TRBJ2-7, with a weak D call TRBD2 (6 bases). Germline CDR1 reads MDHEN; CDR2 reads SYDVKM. This CDR3 contains 12 residues. Trimming cost V 5 bases and J 7 bases, with 12 bases left between them. The chain's CDR3 is CASSLSGPEQYF. DNA for the CDR3: TGTGCCAGCAGTCTTAGCGGACCTGAGCAGTACTTC.

This chain links TRBV29-1 with TRBJ1-3; D might be TRBD1 (5 bases). The length of the CDR3 is 14 residues. Germline lookup yields CDR1 SQVTM and CDR2 ANQGSEA. Trimming removed 8 bases at V and 0 bases at J, with 14 bases between. CDR3 in DNA: TGCAGCTACCGTCAGGGAAGCTCTGGAAACACCATATATTTT. As protein: CSYRQGSSGNTIYF.

The chain links TRBV28 to TRBJ2-2, with a weak D call TRBD2 (5 bases). V lost 6 bases and J 4 bases, leaving 15 bases between the germline ends. The CDR3 sequence is 15 residues long. The germline V gene encodes CDR1 MDHEN and CDR2 SYDVKM. The CDR3 bases are TGTGCCAGCAGCTTGCAACTAGGCGGCACCGGGGAGCTGTTTTTT. Translating it yields CASSLQLGGTGELFF.

The chain links TRBV4-1 to TRBJ2-1, with D perhaps being TRBD1 or TRBD2 (5 bases each). The V and J ends lost 5 bases and 3 bases respectively, with 11 bases between them. The CDR3 loop spans 14 amino acids. The germline CDR1 and CDR2 sequences are MGHRA and YSYEKL. Here the CDR3 DNA reads TGCGCCAGCAGCATCAGGGCGGGCTACAATGAGCAGTTCTTC. It specifies CASSIRAGYNEQFF.

CDR3 residues: CASSSTALYEQYF. CDR3 in DNA: TGTGCCAGCAGCTCAACGGCTTTATACGAGCAGTACTTC. V is TRBV7-2 and J is TRBJ2-7, with D unresolved. CDR1 and CDR2 (germline): SGHTA, FQGNSA. The CDR3 is 13 amino acids. The germline V and J ends were trimmed by 4 bases and 4 bases, with 11 bases remaining between them.

This chain joins TRBV30 and TRBJ2-5; D tentatively fits TRBD1 or TRBD2 (6 bases each). Germline V gene sequence: CDR1 GTSNPN, CDR2 SVGIG (reference sequence). CDR3 length: 13 residues. Trimming removed 0 bases at V and 7 bases at J, with 12 bases between. The CDR3 bases are TGTGCCTGGAGTGTGAGGGGGGCGGGGACCCAGTACTTC. The encoded protein is CAWSVRGAGTQYF.

Here the CDR3 DNA reads TGTGCCTGGAGTGTACTGGGGTCGGGCACTGAAGCTTTCTTT. It specifies CAWSVLGSGTEAFF. V usage is TRBV30 and J usage is TRBJ1-1; D unclear. The CDR3 runs to 14 residues. Trimming removed 0 bases from V and 4 bases from J, with 12 bases in between. CDR1 is GTSNPN, CDR2 SVGIG, per germline (reference sequence).

V usage is TRBV28 and J usage is TRBJ1-5; D is uncertain. The germline gives CDR1 MDHEN, CDR2 SYDVKM. The CDR3 length is 11 residues. Deletions cut 1 base from V and 6 bases from J, with 1 base between. The DNA for the CDR3 is TGTGCCAGCAGTTTATTTCAGCCCCAGCATTTT. It is translated as CASSLFQPQHF.

V and J are TRBV11-1 and TRBJ1-2, with no clear D. V dropped 5 bases and J dropped 9 bases, with 19 bases sitting between them. Germline V gene sequence: CDR1 SGHAT, CDR2 FQDESV (reference sequence). CDR3 length: 14 residues. The CDR3 sequence: CASSPRREGESYTF. The DNA for the CDR3 is TGTGCCAGCAGCCCCCGTAGAGAAGGCGAAAGCTACACCTTC.

About this clone: Other DNA sequences of this sample code for an identical CDR3. The chain links TRBV6-5 to TRBJ1-1, with a tentative D call TRBD1 (6 bases). This CDR3 has 12 amino acids. The germline CDR1 and CDR2 sequences are MNHEY and SVGAGI. V was trimmed by 2 bases and J by 8 bases, leaving 9 bases between them. The CDR3 DNA reads as TGTGCCAGCAGTTACGGGGGGACAGAAGCTTTCTTT. Residues: CASSYGGTEAFF.

This clone was counted a single time. V is TRBV11-2 and J is TRBJ2-7; 10 bases are a match to TRBD1. CDR1 and CDR2 from the germline V gene are SGHAT and FQNNGV. The CDR3 covers 16 residues. V lost 0 bases and J lost 1; bases outside the gene matches: 3. The CDR3: CASSLDWTGGSYEQYF. The CDR3 DNA is TGTGCCAGCAGCTTAGATTGGACAGGGGGTTCCTACGAGCAGTACTTC.

V and J are TRBV2 and TRBJ1-5; 11 positions match TRBD1. V trimming: 6 bases; J trimming: 6 bases; junction bases outside the gene matches: 4. CDR1 and CDR2 from the germline V gene are SNHLY and FYNNEI. This CDR3 is built from 14 residues. CDR3 sequence (DNA): TGTGCCAGCAGCGGGACAGGGGGAACTCAGCCCCAGCATTTT. Its translation is CASSGTGGTQPQHF.